The next 20 T cell receptor beta chains were all read from a single sample in a study of shared clonotypes between healthy human individuals. Naive CD8 populations comprised CD45RO-negative cells positively selected for CCR7, excluding terminally differentiated effector memory CD45RA+ cells. Sequencing used immunoSEQ multiplex PCR; TCRdb keeps in-frame clones, though not all of them. The table includes about 2.1 million clones, roughly 95% detected once. Sequencing was carried out using naive CD8+ T cells from PBMCs. The receptors stem from a man younger than 35 in good health. Some clones in this sample may be carry-over from other donors' samples.

The chain recombines TRBV4-3 with TRBJ2-3, with TRBD2 matching 8 bases. CDR1 and CDR2 (germline): LGHNA, YSLEER. Trimming cost V 1 base and J 2 bases; bases outside gene matches: 5. CDR3 length: 16 amino acids. Here the CDR3 reads CASSQGGSGITDTQYF. CDR3 sequence (DNA): TGCGCCAGCAGCCAAGGGGGTAGCGGGATCACAGATACGCAGTATTTT.

The CDR3 sequence: CASSPLTTGSEKLFF. Here the CDR3 DNA reads TGCGCCAGCAGCCCCTTAACGACAGGGAGTGAAAAACTGTTTTTT. The V gene is TRBV4-1, the J gene TRBJ1-4, with 7 bases aligning to TRBD1. CDR1 and CDR2 from the germline V gene are MGHRA and YSYEKL. This CDR3 is built from 15 residues. Trimming removed 4 bases from V and 7 bases from J; junction bases left unmatched: 9.

The rearrangement uses TRBV18 and TRBJ2-2; the D is unclear. The CDR3 totals 16 residues. V gave up 3 bases and J gave up 0 bases, with 11 bases separating them. Germline CDR1 is KGHSH and CDR2 is LQKENI. The CDR3, as DNA: TGTGCCAGCTCACCTCCCGGTCTCTCGAACACCGGGGAGCTGTTTTTT. Its protein product is CASSPPGLSNTGELFF. The full variable domain, in which reference TRBV18 and TRBJ2-2 provide the parts outside the CDR3, is NAGVMQNPRHLVRRRGQEARLRCSPMKGHSHVYWYRQLPEEGLKFMVYLQKENIIDESGMPKERFSAEFPKEGPSILRIQQVVRGDSAAYFCASSPPGLSNTGELFFGEGSRLTVL.

The V call is TRBV5-1, the J call TRBJ2-1; 8 bases are a match to TRBD2. The CDR3 extends over 15 amino acids. J lost 8 bases, V lost 4 bases, and 11 bases had no gene match. Germline assignment: CDR1 SGHRS and CDR2 YFSETQ. The CDR3 region has the DNA TGCGCCAGCAGCGACCCGGGACTAGATGGCGATGAGCAGTTCTTC. It is translated as CASSDPGLDGDEQFF.

About this clone: The same CDR3 is also encoded by other DNA sequences in this sample. The V and J genes are TRBV18 and TRBJ2-1, with 8 bases matching TRBD2. V lost 4 bases and J lost 1; bases outside the gene matches: 6. CDR1 and CDR2 (germline): KGHSH, LQKENI. The CDR3 is 16 residues long. CDR3: CASSLTSGSSYNEQFF. The CDR3 nucleotides are TGTGCCAGCTCACTCACCAGCGGGAGTTCCTACAATGAGCAGTTCTTC. The variable domain in full, with the rest retrieved from reference TRBV18 and TRBJ2-1, is NAGVMQNPRHLVRRRGQEARLRCSPMKGHSHVYWYRQLPEEGLKFMVYLQKENIIDESGMPKERFSAEFPKEGPSILRIQQVVRGDSAAYFCASSLTSGSSYNEQFFGPGTRLTVL.

This sequence joins TRBV13 and TRBJ1-1; 9 bases match TRBD1. Germline V gene sequence: CDR1 PRHDT, CDR2 FYEKMQ (reference sequence). CDR3 length: 14 residues. The ends lost 6 bases at V and 3 bases at J; junction bases unmatched: 5. The CDR3 nucleotides read TGTGCCAGCAGTTTCGACAGGGGGGACACTGAAGCTTTCTTT. Translation gives CASSFDRGDTEAFF. The complete variable domain, with remaining parts taken from reference TRBV13 and TRBJ1-1, reads AAGVIQSPRHLIKEKRETATLKCYPIPRHDTVYWYQQGPGQDPQFLISFYEKMQSDKGSIPDRFSAQQFSDYHSELNMSSLELGDSALYFCASSFDRGDTEAFFGQGTRLTVV.

The table lists this clone with a count of one. CDR3 DNA: TGTGCCAGCAGCATGAGACTAGCGGGCGAGCAGTACTTC. Its protein is CASSMRLAGEQYF. The chain recombines TRBV9 with TRBJ2-7, with 10 positions matching TRBD2. The germline V gene encodes CDR1 SGDLS and CDR2 YYNGEE. CDR3 length: 13 residues. Trimming at V came to 4 bases and at J to 6 bases, leaving 4 bases not matched to a gene.

This chain joins TRBV18 and TRBJ1-5; TRBD1 agrees at 7 bases. The V segment lost 4 bases and the J segment 9 bases; nucleotides outside the gene matches: 9. Germline lookup yields CDR1 KGHSH and CDR2 LQKENI. The CDR3 runs to 14 residues. The CDR3 spells CASSHDRELPPQHF. CDR3 nucleotides: TGTGCCAGCTCACACGACAGGGAATTACCGCCCCAGCATTTT. Full variable domain (remainder filled in from reference TRBV18 and TRBJ1-5): NAGVMQNPRHLVRRRGQEARLRCSPMKGHSHVYWYRQLPEEGLKFMVYLQKENIIDESGMPKERFSAEFPKEGPSILRIQQVVRGDSAAYFCASSHDRELPPQHFGDGTRLSIL.

CDR3 sequence (DNA): TGTGCCAGCAGTTTATCCCAGGGAGTTAATCAGCCCCAGCATTTT. Translating gives CASSLSQGVNQPQHF. V usage is TRBV27 and J usage is TRBJ1-5; a possible D gene is TRBD1 (5 bases). The CDR3 length is 15 residues. Per germline, CDR1 MNHEY and CDR2 SMNVEV (reference sequence). Trimming removed 0 bases at V and 4 bases at J, with 10 bases between.

J is TRBJ2-3 and V is TRBV30, with 13 positions matching TRBD2. The length of the CDR3 is 15 residues. The trim removed 2 bases at V and 6 bases at J, leaving 5 bases unmatched. Per germline, CDR1 GTSNPN and CDR2 SVGIG (reference sequence). The CDR3 DNA is TGTGCCTGGAGTACTAGCGGGAGGGTATTCGATACGCAGTATTTT. Residues: CAWSTSGRVFDTQYF.

J is TRBJ2-2 and V is TRBV19, with D possibly matching TRBD2 (6 bases). The CDR3 totals 14 residues. Germline-derived CDR1 and CDR2 are LNHDA and SQIVND (reference sequence). V was pared by 3 bases and J by 6 bases, with 11 bases between. The CDR3 DNA follows: TGTGCCAGTAGTATTGGAGGGTATGCCGGGGAGCTGTTTTTT. Encoded protein: CASSIGGYAGELFF. Full variable domain (outside the CDR3, taken from reference TRBV19 and TRBJ2-2): DGGITQSPKYLFRKEGQNVTLSCEQNLNHDAMYWYRQDPGQGLRLIYYSQIVNDFQKGDIAEGYSVSREKKESFPLTVTSAQKNPTAFYLCASSIGGYAGELFFGEGSRLTVL.

CDR3 sequence: CASSSGEAGGPSITDTQYF. In DNA, the CDR3 is TGTGCCAGCAGCAGCGGGGAGGCGGGAGGGCCGTCTATCACAGATACGCAGTATTTT. This sequence joins TRBV21-1 and TRBJ2-3; the table's D call, TRBD2, was not checked against the DNA. TRBV21-1 is a pseudogene. The CDR3 spans 19 residues.

V is TRBV2 and J is TRBJ2-3, with TRBD2 matching over 11 bases. The CDR3 contains 16 residues. The germline V gene has CDR1 SNHLY and CDR2 FYNNEI. V dropped 4 bases and J dropped 3; count of bases not matched to a gene: 6. The chain's CDR3 is CASSGLAGSLTDTQYF. The CDR3 DNA follows: TGTGCCAGCAGTGGACTAGCGGGAAGTCTGACAGATACGCAGTATTTT.

V and J are TRBV7-2 and TRBJ2-3; D may be TRBD1 (6 bases). The CDR3 spans 16 residues. Trimming stripped 5 bases from V and 0 bases from J, with 15 bases between. Germline V gene lookup returns CDR1 SGHTA and CDR2 FQGNSA. The CDR3 reads CASSTWDTPSTDTQYF. DNA of the CDR3: TGTGCCAGCAGCACCTGGGACACGCCTAGCACAGATACGCAGTATTTT.

The chain has TRBV4-1 and TRBJ2-2; D ambiguous. CDR3 length: 15 residues. Trimming took off 2 bases at V and 0 bases at J, with 7 bases between the two ends. CDR1 and CDR2 (germline): MGHRA, YSYEKL. For the CDR3, the DNA is TGCGCCAGCAGCCAACGGTCAGCGAACACCGGGGAGCTGTTTTTT. It specifies CASSQRSANTGELFF.

The chain couples TRBV19 to TRBJ2-7; 8 nucleotides line up with TRBD2. Germline CDR1 reads LNHDA; CDR2 reads SQIVND (reference sequence). The J segment lost 4 bases and the V segment lost 6 bases, leaving 5 bases of the junction unmatched. CDR3 length: 13 amino acids. CDR3 sequence (DNA): TGTGCCAGTAGCGGGAGGGCTATGTACGAGCAGTACTTC. Protein: CASSGRAMYEQYF.

J is TRBJ2-7 and V is TRBV15, with D possibly TRBD2 on 5 matching bases. This CDR3 has 15 amino acids. V was pared by 4 bases and J by 2 bases, with 15 bases between. CDR1 and CDR2 (germline): LNHNV, YYDKDF (reference sequence). This chain's CDR3 is CATSKQLGNPYEQYF. The CDR3 coding sequence is TGTGCCACCAGCAAACAACTAGGGAACCCCTACGAGCAGTACTTC. The variable domain in full, completed from reference TRBV15 and TRBJ2-7, reads DAMVIQNPRYQVTQFGKPVTLSCSQTLNHNVMYWYQQKSSQAPKLLFHYYDKDFNNEADTPDNFQSRRPNTSFCFLDIRSPGLGDTAMYLCATSKQLGNPYEQYFGPGTRLTVT.

The chain uses TRBV7-9 and TRBJ2-7, with D unclear. The CDR3 extends over 14 amino acids. Germline V lookup: CDR1 SEHNR, CDR2 FQNEAQ (reference sequence). The V gene lost 7 bases and the J gene lost 4 bases, with 17 bases spanning the gap. CDR3 sequence reads: CASTHDKVPYEQYF. CDR3 DNA: TGTGCCAGCACCCACGACAAGGTTCCTTACGAGCAGTACTTC.

The rearrangement uses TRBV9 and TRBJ2-3; D possibly corresponds to TRBD2 (6 bases). V lost 3 bases to trimming and J lost 4 bases, with 9 bases between them. This CDR3 region has 13 residues. The V gene's germline CDR1 is SGDLS and CDR2 YYNGEE. CDR3 in amino acids: CASSGGTSDTQYF. In DNA, the CDR3 is TGTGCCAGCAGCGGAGGGACTTCAGATACGCAGTATTTT.

J is TRBJ2-1 and V is TRBV5-6, with 12 bases identical to TRBD2. The CDR3 runs 15 residues. V lost 4 bases, J lost 4 bases, and 3 bases stayed unmatched. The germline CDR1 and CDR2 sequences are SGHDT and YYEEEE. The CDR3 is CASSPTSGRYNEQFF. The CDR3 bases are TGTGCCAGCAGCCCGACTAGCGGGAGATACAATGAGCAGTTCTTC.